A selection of T cell receptor beta chains follows, all from one sample in a study of blood T cell repertoires in COVID-19. The assay was immunoSEQ multiplex PCR, and TCRdb's table has in-frame clones only and misses some. The sample has about 62,000 clones, approximately 90% seen once. Sequencing input: peripheral blood. The receptors originated from an elderly woman with acute or convalescent COVID-19. The CDR3 runs from the conserved cysteine through the conserved F or W. The D gene is left open where the match is weak. Where a row states a size, it is once, few, many or the class of an expanded clone; other rows omit it.

- TRBJ2-1 TRBV4-1 - CASSQVKGGSYNEQFF TGCGCCAGCAGCCAAGTCAAAGGGGGCTCCTACAATGAGCAGTTCTTC
- TRBJ2-7 TRBV18 - CASSPIGTNYEQYF TGTGCCAGCTCACCAATAGGGACAAACTACGAGCAGTACTTC
TRBD1 TRBJ2-1 TRBV5-1 - CASSAGTGNEQFF TGCGCCAGCAGCGCCGGGACAGGGAATGAGCAGTTCTTC
- TRBJ1-1 TRBV12-3/TRBV12-4 - CASNKNTEAFF TGTGCCAGCAACAAGAACACTGAAGCTTTCTTT
TRBD1 TRBJ1-6 TRBV7-8 - CASSLLGQENSPLHF TGTGCCAGCAGCTTGCTAGGACAGGAGAATTCACCCCTCCACTTT
- TRBJ2-3 TRBV7-2 - CASSLRGGGPLRTNTQYF TGTGCCAGCAGTCTTAGGGGCGGGGGCCCCCTTCGGACAAATACGCAGTATTTT
TRBD1 TRBJ1-2 TRBV28 few CASSRDRSTYGYTF TGTGCCAGCAGTCGGGACAGATCAACCTATGGCTACACCTTC
TRBD1 TRBJ1-1 TRBV18 once CASSYRLGQGAEAFF TGTGCCAGCTCATATAGATTGGGACAGGGTGCTGAAGCTTTCTTT
- TRBJ2-6 TRBV10-2 - CASSESTRSGANVLTF TGCGCCAGCAGTGAGTCGACACGATCTGGGGCCAACGTCCTGACTTTC
- TRBJ2-7 TRBV4-2 - CASSPNRENSYEQYF TGTGCCAGCAGCCCGAACCGGGAGAACTCCTACGAGCAGTACTTC
TRBD1 TRBJ1-5 TRBV7-2 - CASSSRQGGQPQHF TGTGCCAGCAGCTCCCGACAGGGAGGACAGCCCCAGCATTTT
- TRBJ1-5 TRBV28 - CASSPIGRGKDSNQPQHF TGTGCCAGCAGTCCGATAGGGCGGGGGAAAGACAGCAATCAGCCCCAGCATTTT
TRBD1 TRBJ1-6 TRBV28 - CASNSGQGYNSPLHF TGTGCCAGCAACTCGGGACAGGGGTATAATTCACCCCTCCACTTT
- TRBJ2-3 TRBV29-1 - CSLVAPSTDTQYF TGCAGCCTAGTGGCCCCTAGCACAGATACGCAGTATTTT
TRBD1 TRBJ1-2 TRBV27 - CASSGTGNYGYTF TGTGCCAGCTCCGGGACAGGGAACTATGGCTACACCTTC
TRBD2 TRBJ2-5 TRBV3-1/TRBV3-2 - CASSLLAVQETQYF TGTGCCAGCAGCCTACTAGCGGTCCAAGAGACCCAGTACTTC
- TRBJ2-2 TRBV10-3 - CAISGRLASNTGELFF TGTGCCATCAGTGGACGCCTAGCCTCGAACACCGGGGAGCTGTTTTTT
- TRBJ2-1 TRBV5-8 - CASPKGRTSPYNEQFF TGTGCCAGCCCAAAGGGTAGAACTAGCCCTTACAATGAGCAGTTCTTC
TRBD1 TRBJ2-3 TRBV15 - CATSGERTGVGTQYF TGTGCCACCAGCGGAGAGCGAACAGGGGTTGGTACGCAGTATTTT
- TRBJ2-2 TRBV28 - CASSLDSTGELFF TGTGCCAGCAGTTTAGACAGCACCGGGGAGCTGTTTTTT